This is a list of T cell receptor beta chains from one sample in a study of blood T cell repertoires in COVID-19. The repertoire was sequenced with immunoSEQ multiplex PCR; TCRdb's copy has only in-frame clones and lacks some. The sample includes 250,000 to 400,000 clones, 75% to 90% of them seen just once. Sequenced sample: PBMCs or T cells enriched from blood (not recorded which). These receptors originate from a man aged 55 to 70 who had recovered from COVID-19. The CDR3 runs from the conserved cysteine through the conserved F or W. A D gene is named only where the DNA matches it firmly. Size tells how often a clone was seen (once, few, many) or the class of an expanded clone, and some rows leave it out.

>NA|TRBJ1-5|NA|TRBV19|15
TGTGCCAGTAGTATAGAGGGCCTAAGGGGTCAGCCCCAGCATTTT
CASSIEGLRGQPQHF
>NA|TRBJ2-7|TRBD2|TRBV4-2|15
TGTGCCAGCAGCCAAGTGGGGGAGGGGAATAAGGAGCAGTACTTC
CASSQVGEGNKEQYF
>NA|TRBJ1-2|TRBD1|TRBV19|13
TGTGCCAGTAACGACAGGGTCCTATATGGCTACACCTTC
CASNDRVLYGYTF
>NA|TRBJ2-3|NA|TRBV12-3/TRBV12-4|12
TGTGCCAGCAGCACCTACACAGATACGCAGTATTTT
CASSTYTDTQYF
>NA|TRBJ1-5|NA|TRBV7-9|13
TGTGCCAGCAGCCGGGAGGGCAATCAGCCCCAGCATTTT
CASSREGNQPQHF
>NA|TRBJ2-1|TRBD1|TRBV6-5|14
TGTGCCAGCACCGGGACAGGGCGGGGCGATGAGCAGTTCTTC
CASTGTGRGDEQFF
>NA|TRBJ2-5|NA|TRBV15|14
TGTGCCACCAGCACCTCTGACACCAAAGAGACCCAGTACTTC
CATSTSDTKETQYF
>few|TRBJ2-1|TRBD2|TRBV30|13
TGTGCCTGGAGTGTTTGGTCTAGCGGCGAGCAGTTCTTC
CAWSVWSSGEQFF
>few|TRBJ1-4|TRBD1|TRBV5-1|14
TGCGCCAGCAGCTTTCGGGACAGAAACGAAAAACTGTTTTTT
CASSFRDRNEKLFF
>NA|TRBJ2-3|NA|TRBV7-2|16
TGTGCCAGCAGCCCAGATCCCGGGATGCCTGGAGATACGCAGTATTTT
CASSPDPGMPGDTQYF
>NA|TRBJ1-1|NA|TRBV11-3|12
TGTGCCAGCACAGGGAGGGGCACTGAAGCTTTCTTT
CASTGRGTEAFF
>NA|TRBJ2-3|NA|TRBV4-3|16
TGCGCCAGCAGCCAGTCCGGGACACGGCAAACAGATACGCAGTATTTT
CASSQSGTRQTDTQYF
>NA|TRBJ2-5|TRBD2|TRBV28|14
TGTGCCAGCAGTGCGGGAGGAAGAGAAGAGACCCAGTACTTC
CASSAGGREETQYF
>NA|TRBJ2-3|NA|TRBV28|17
TGTGCCAGCAGCTCCCCGCTGGGTACGGGACTCACAGATACGCAGTATTTT
CASSSPLGTGLTDTQYF
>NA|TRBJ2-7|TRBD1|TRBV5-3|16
TGTGCCAGAAGCTTGGACCGGGACAGGGAAGCTCACGAGCAGTACTTC
CARSLDRDREAHEQYF
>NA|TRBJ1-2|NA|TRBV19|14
TGTGCCAGTAAATCTGGAGGGCAGAACTATGGCTACACCTTC
CASKSGGQNYGYTF
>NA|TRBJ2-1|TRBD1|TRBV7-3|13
TGTGCCAGCAGCCCCCGCAGGGGGAATGAGCAGTTCTTC
CASSPRRGNEQFF
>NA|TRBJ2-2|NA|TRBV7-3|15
TGTGCCAGCAGCTTATTGGAGGGTCGGACCGGGGAGCTGTTTTTT
CASSLLEGRTGELFF
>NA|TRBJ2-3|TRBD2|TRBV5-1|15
TGCGCCAGCAGCTTGGATCTAGCGGGTTATAATACGCAGTATTTT
CASSLDLAGYNTQYF
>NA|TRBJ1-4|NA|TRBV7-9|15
TGTGCCAGCAGCGGGGGACATACTTCTAATGAAAAACTGTTTTTT
CASSGGHTSNEKLFF
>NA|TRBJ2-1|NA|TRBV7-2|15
TGTGCCAGCAGCTTAGGCGGCTCAAACAACAATGAGCAGTTCTTC
CASSLGGSNNNEQFF
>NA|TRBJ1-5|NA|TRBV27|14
TGTGCCAGCAGTTTAACAGGCGGCAATCAGCCCCAGCATTTT
CASSLTGGNQPQHF
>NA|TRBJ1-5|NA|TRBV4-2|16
TGTGCCAGCAGCCTTATGCATGGGGGCGCGGATCAGCCCCAGCATTTT
CASSLMHGGADQPQHF
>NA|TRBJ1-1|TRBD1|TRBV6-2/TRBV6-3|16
TGTGCCAGCAGTTATTCAAGGGACAGAAGTAACACTGAAGCTTTCTTT
CASSYSRDRSNTEAFF
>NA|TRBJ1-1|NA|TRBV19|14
TGTGCCAGTAGTATAGATGCGGAGACTACTAGGGCTTTCTTT
CASSIDAETTRAFF
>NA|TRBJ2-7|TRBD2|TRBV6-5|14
TGTGCCAGCGTTCGAGCGGGAGACAGCTACGAGCAGTACTTC
CASVRAGDSYEQYF
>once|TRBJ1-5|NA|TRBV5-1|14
TGCGCCAGCAGCTTGCAGGGCGGCAATCAGCCCCAGCATTTT
CASSLQGGNQPQHF
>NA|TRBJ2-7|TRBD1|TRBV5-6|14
TGTGCCAGCAGCGGCGGGACAGGGATCTACGAGCAGTACTTC
CASSGGTGIYEQYF
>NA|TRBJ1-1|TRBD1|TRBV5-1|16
TGCGCCAGCAGCTTCGCCCCAGGGGGCTCGGACACTGAAGCTTTCTTT
CASSFAPGGSDTEAFF
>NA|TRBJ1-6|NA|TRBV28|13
TGTGCCAGCCGAGCCCCGGGAAATTCACCCCTCCACTTT
CASRAPGNSPLHF
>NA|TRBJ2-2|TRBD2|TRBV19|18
TGTGCCAGTAGTATATACTCTCTGAGCGGGACGAACACCGGGGAGCTGTTTTTT
CASSIYSLSGTNTGELFF
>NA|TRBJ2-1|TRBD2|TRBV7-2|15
TGTGCCAGCAGTCCACAGCGGGGGGAATGGGATGAGCAGTTCTTC
CASSPQRGEWDEQFF
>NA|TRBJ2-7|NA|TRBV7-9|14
TGTGCCAGCAGCTTAGCGCTTGAGTCCTACGAGCAGTACTTC
CASSLALESYEQYF
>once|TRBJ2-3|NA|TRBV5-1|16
TGCGCCAGCAGCTTGACCCTAGCCGCGGTTACAGATACGCAGTATTTT
CASSLTLAAVTDTQYF
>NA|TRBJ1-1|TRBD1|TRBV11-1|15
TGTGCCAGCAGCCCGGCGACAGGGAAGTCCACTGAAGCTTTCTTT
CASSPATGKSTEAFF
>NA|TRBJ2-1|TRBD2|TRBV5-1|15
TGCGCCAGCAGCATCGGGACTAGCGGGACAAATGAGCAGTTCTTC
CASSIGTSGTNEQFF
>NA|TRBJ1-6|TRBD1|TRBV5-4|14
TGTGCCAGCAGTCGGGACAGGGTCGACTCACCCCTCCACTTT
CASSRDRVDSPLHF
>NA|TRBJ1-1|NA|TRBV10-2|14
TGCGCCAGCAGTGATACAGGATCGAACACTGAAGCTTTCTTT
CASSDTGSNTEAFF
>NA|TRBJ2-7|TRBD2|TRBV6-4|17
TGTGCCAGCAGTGACGTCGGACTAGCGTTTACCTCCTACGAGCAGTACTTC
CASSDVGLAFTSYEQYF
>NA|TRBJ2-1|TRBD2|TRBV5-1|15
TGCGCCAGCAGCTCCAAGCGGGAGGGAAGCAATGAGCAGTTCTTC
CASSSKREGSNEQFF
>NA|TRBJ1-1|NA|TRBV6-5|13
TGTGCCAGCAGTTTGAATCAGGGGCGTGAAGCTTTCTTT
CASSLNQGREAFF
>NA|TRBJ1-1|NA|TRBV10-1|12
TGCGCCAGCAGTGAGTCTAACAGTGAAGCTTTCTTT
CASSESNSEAFF
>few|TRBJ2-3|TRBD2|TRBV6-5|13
TGTGCCAGCAGAGGACTAGCGGGAGGTACGCAGTATTTT
CASRGLAGGTQYF
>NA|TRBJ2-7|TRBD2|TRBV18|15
TGTGCCAGCTCTCCGAAGCGGGAGGGGTCCTACGAGCAGTACTTC
CASSPKREGSYEQYF
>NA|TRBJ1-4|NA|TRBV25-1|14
TGTGCCAGCAGTCAGGCAGGGCTAAATGAAAAACTGTTTTTT
CASSQAGLNEKLFF
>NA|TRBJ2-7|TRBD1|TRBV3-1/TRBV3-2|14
TGTGCCAGCAGCCGATTGGACAGGGGCAGGGAGCAGTACTTC
CASSRLDRGREQYF
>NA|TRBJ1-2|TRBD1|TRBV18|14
TGTGCCAGCTCACCGACAGGGGAAAACTATGGCTACACCTTC
CASSPTGENYGYTF
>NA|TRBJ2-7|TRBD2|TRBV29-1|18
TGCAGCGTTAACACTCTGTATCGGCGGGAGGACTCCTCCTACGAGCAGTACTTC
CSVNTLYRREDSSYEQYF
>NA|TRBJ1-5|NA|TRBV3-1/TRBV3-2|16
TGTGCCAGCAGCCAAGGAAACCAAAGGGCGGGTCAGCCCCAGCATTTT
CASSQGNQRAGQPQHF
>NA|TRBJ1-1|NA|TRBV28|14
TGTGCCAGCAGTTTCTATCGACAGGATGTTGAAGCTTTCTTT
CASSFYRQDVEAFF
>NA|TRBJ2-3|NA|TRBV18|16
TGTGCCAGCTCACTACTCGACAGGTCTAACACAGATACGCAGTATTTT
CASSLLDRSNTDTQYF
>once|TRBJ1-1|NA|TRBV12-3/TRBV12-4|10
TGTGCCAGCGGAGACGTGGATGCTTTCTTT
CASGDVDAFF
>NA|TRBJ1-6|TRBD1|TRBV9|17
TGTGCCAGCAGCGAGGGACAGGGGGTCCCCTATAATTCACCCCTCCACTTT
CASSEGQGVPYNSPLHF
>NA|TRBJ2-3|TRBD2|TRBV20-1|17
TGCAGTGCTCGTGGACTAGCGGGGAAAACTAGCACAGATACGCAGTATTTT
CSARGLAGKTSTDTQYF
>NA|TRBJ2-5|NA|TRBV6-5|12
TGTGCCAGCAGTTACGATCGGGAGACCCAGTACTTC
CASSYDRETQYF